This T cell receptor beta chain came from a study of blood T cell repertoires in COVID-19. On the study more broadly: The origin of the acute and convalescent COVID-19 samples was the United States, Italy and Spain. PBMCs, B-cell-depleted T cells, or T cells provided the cDNA or gDNA that made up the material.

V lost 2 bases, J lost 1 base, and 14 bases lay in between. This CDR3 region has 16 residues. Germline V gene lookup returns CDR1 PRHDT and CDR2 FYEKMQ (reference sequence). Ages ranged from roughly 18 to 95 years, with residence in about two dozen US areas. In the original analysis: Amplification of reference gene primers provided the estimated nucleated cell counts. Sequenced by immunoSEQ multiplex PCR; TCRdb stores in-frame clones only, minus some. The V and J calls and the clone size are those of that table, but D and trimming were determined from the DNA. The data contain roughly 300,000 clones, around 86% of them singletons.

The clonotype originates from a man aged 25 to 40 who had recovered from COVID-19. The specimen sequenced was PBMCs or T cells enriched from blood (not recorded which). V gene TRBV13 combines with J gene TRBJ1-2, with no clear D. DNA of the CDR3: TGTGCCAGCAGCTTAAGAGCCGGGTCATTTAACTATGGCTACACCTTC. Its translation: CASSLRAGSFNYGYTF. Drawing the rest from reference TRBV13 and TRBJ1-2, the complete variable domain is AAGVIQSPRHLIKEKRETATLKCYPIPRHDTVYWYQQGPGQDPQFLISFYEKMQSDKGSIPDRFSAQQFSDYHSELNMSSLELGDSALYFCASSLRAGSFNYGYTFGSGTRLTVV.